Listed here are 10 T cell receptor beta chains from one sample, sequenced in a study of response to subunit inactivated influenza vaccine. Each CDR3 protein is one row after TCRdb ran MiXCR on the RT-PCR reads. The table has 450,000 to 550,000 distinct CDR3 sequences, around 25% seen once. This material consisted of CD4+ T cells sorted from PBMCs, taken more than 4 days after vaccination. These receptor sequences come from a man between 45 and 60 years old who received an inactivated influenza vaccine.

This clonotype was counted a few times. This chain links TRBV7-9 with TRBJ2-1; D is unresolved. This CDR3 is 15 amino acids long. Deletions cut 5 bases from V and 4 bases from J, with 15 bases between. The germline CDR1 and CDR2 sequences are SEHNR and FQNEAQ (reference sequence). In DNA form, the CDR3 reads TGTGCCAGCAGCCCGACGGGCCGAGGTTACAATGAGCAGTTCTTC. It specifies CASSPTGRGYNEQFF.

The V call is TRBV5-1, the J call TRBJ2-2; D is possibly TRBD1 (7 bases). V was pared by 4 bases and J by 2 bases, with 12 bases between. Germline CDR1 SGHRS, CDR2 YFSETQ. This CDR3 region has 15 residues. CDR3: CASSAGQLNTGELFF. The CDR3 DNA reads TGCGCCAGCAGCGCGGGACAGCTAAACACCGGGGAGCTGTTTTTT.

This chain links TRBV4-2 with TRBJ2-7, with D possibly being TRBD1 (5 bases). This CDR3 has 14 residues. The V gene lost 1 base and the J gene lost 3 bases, with 10 bases spanning the gap. CDR1 is LGHNA and CDR2 is YNFKEQ in the germline V gene. The CDR3 spells CASSQVGAHYEQYF. In DNA, the CDR3 is TGTGCCAGCAGCCAAGTAGGGGCCCACTACGAGCAGTACTTC.

The chain employs TRBV20-1 and TRBJ2-5; 7 nucleotides agree with TRBD2. With V trimmed by 3 bases and J by 4 bases, 11 bases remained unmatched. CDR1 and CDR2 from the germline V gene are DFQATT and SNEGSKA (reference sequence). This CDR3 is built from 15 residues. The CDR3 nucleotides read TGCAGTGCTAGGCTCCCGACGGGGGGAGGAGAGACCCAGTACTTC. This encodes CSARLPTGGGETQYF.

This clonotype has ten or more counts. This sequence joins TRBV7-8 and TRBJ2-3; 8 bases are a match to TRBD1. Germline V CDR1 and CDR2: SGHVS, FQNEAQ. The CDR3 totals 15 residues. V lost 3 bases, J lost 4 bases, and 6 bases stayed unmatched. Written as DNA, the CDR3 is TGTGCCAGCAGCTTCCGGACAGGGTGGGCAGATACGCAGTATTTT. Translated: CASSFRTGWADTQYF. Based on the CDR3 plus reference TRBV7-8 and TRBJ2-3, the full variable domain is GAGVSQSPRYKVAKRGQDVALRCDPISGHVSLFWYQQALGQGPEFLTYFQNEAQLDKSGLPSDRFFAERPEGSVSTLKIQRTQQEDSAVYLCASSFRTGWADTQYFGPGTRLTVL.

V and J are TRBV25-1 and TRBJ1-2; D might be TRBD1 (6 bases). Germline V CDR1 and CDR2: MGHDK, SYGVNS. This CDR3 spans 13 amino acids. V was shortened by 2 bases and J by 4 bases, with 8 bases between the two germline ends. This CDR3 is CASSEQGTYGYTF. CDR3 nucleotides: TGTGCCAGCAGTGAACAGGGGACCTATGGCTACACCTTC.

The chain carries TRBV18 and TRBJ1-1; D is possibly TRBD1 (6 bases). The germline CDR1 and CDR2 sequences are KGHSH and LQKENI. V was cut by 1 base and J by 2 bases, with 14 bases left in between. This CDR3 contains 16 residues. The CDR3 is CASSPLGPRGNTEAFF. The DNA for the CDR3 is TGTGCCAGCTCACCACTAGGCCCCAGGGGTAACACTGAAGCTTTCTTT.

This clonotype was picked up a small number of times. The rearrangement uses TRBV7-2 and TRBJ1-5; D is unresolved. This CDR3 comprises 14 residues. The V gene lost 0 bases and the J gene lost 6 bases, with 9 bases spanning the gap. Germline CDR1 is SGHTA and CDR2 is FQGNSA. CDR3 bases: TGTGCCAGCAGCTTAGCGGGTCCGGGTCAGCCCCAGCATTTT. It is translated as CASSLAGPGQPQHF. The variable domain in full, completed from reference TRBV7-2 and TRBJ1-5, reads GAGVSQSPSNKVTEKGKDVELRCDPISGHTALYWYRQSLGQGLEFLIYFQGNSAPDKSGLPSDRFSAERTGGSVSTLTIQRTQQEDSAVYLCASSLAGPGQPQHFGDGTRLSIL.

There are a few counts of this clonotype. The chain combines TRBV20-1 with TRBJ1-5; D call uncertain. Germline CDR1 and CDR2: DFQATT and SNEGSKA (reference sequence). Trimming shortened V by 7 bases and J by 0 bases, and 10 bases separated the two germline ends. CDR3 length equals 13 residues. Here the CDR3 DNA reads TGCAGTGTTCCCCTTTATAGCAATCAGCCCCAGCATTTT. It yields the protein CSVPLYSNQPQHF.

The rearrangement joins TRBV4-3 to TRBJ2-3, with a weak D call TRBD1 (6 bases). CDR1 is LGHNA and CDR2 is YSLEER in the germline V gene. This CDR3 has 15 residues. V was clipped by 0 bases and J by 5 bases, with 12 bases between them. CDR3 sequence: CASSQDGTTVDTQYF. The CDR3 nucleotides read TGCGCCAGCAGCCAAGACGGGACAACCGTAGATACGCAGTATTTT.